This T cell receptor beta chain is from a study of long-term antiretroviral therapy in people with HIV. Study-wide points: Records did not include ART adherence, viral resistance or therapy changes.

The run of the v3.0 immunoSEQ assay was at survey level. TCRdb's table, derived via immunoSEQ multiplex PCR, lists solely in-frame clones and lacks some. The sample has about 35,000 clones, 80% to 90% seen once. One or more pre-ART and two or more post-ART PBMC samples were available from each donor. Germline V gene lookup returns CDR1 SGHDT and CDR2 YYEEEE. V lost 0 bases to trimming and J lost 1 base; unmatched junction nucleotides: 6. This CDR3 is built from 17 residues. A note on this clone: The antigen remains undetermined.

V is TRBV5-6 and J is TRBJ2-2, with 7 bases fitting TRBD2. This receptor was obtained from a man aged 18 to 30 with HIV. Specimen: unsorted PBMCs, collected 2.2 years after starting antiretroviral therapy. This CDR3 reads CASSLAGRTVNTGELFF. DNA for the CDR3: TGTGCCAGCAGCTTGGCCGGGAGGACGGTGAACACCGGGGAGCTGTTTTTT.